This TCR beta chain was captured in a study of T-cell reconstitution after alpha-beta-depleted transplantation in children. Study-wide points: At around two months after transplant, the alpha-beta T cells were reportedly derived from several hundred expanded clones that came from non-depleted graft cells. By one year post-transplant, T-cell counts and diversity largely arose from T cells that were newly produced. Recipient T cells and thymic progenitors that survived gave rise to the high TCRbeta diversity observed at day 60 in some patients.

Per germline, CDR1 MDHEN and CDR2 SYDVKM. CDR3 length: 12 amino acids. This clonotype was seen ten or more times. Antigen specificity is unknown. As it was prepared, the TCRbeta library received unique molecular identifiers. One entry per CDR3 protein, called by TCRdb with MiXCR from the PCR reads. The table lists 780,000 or so distinct CDR3 sequences, about 15% of them singletons. This sequence joins TRBV28 and TRBJ1-2, with a possible D match to TRBD1 (5 bases). Sample: PBMCs, mostly from graft donor cells, taken 360 days after TCRalphabeta/CD19-depleted stem cell transplant. This TCR derives from a male patient younger than 18 who had a stem cell transplant for acute lymphoblastic leukemia, so the T cells may come from the graft donor. The CDR3 protein is CWQQESDYGYTF. For the CDR3, the DNA is TGTTGGCAACAGGAGTCGGACTATGGCTACACCTTC.